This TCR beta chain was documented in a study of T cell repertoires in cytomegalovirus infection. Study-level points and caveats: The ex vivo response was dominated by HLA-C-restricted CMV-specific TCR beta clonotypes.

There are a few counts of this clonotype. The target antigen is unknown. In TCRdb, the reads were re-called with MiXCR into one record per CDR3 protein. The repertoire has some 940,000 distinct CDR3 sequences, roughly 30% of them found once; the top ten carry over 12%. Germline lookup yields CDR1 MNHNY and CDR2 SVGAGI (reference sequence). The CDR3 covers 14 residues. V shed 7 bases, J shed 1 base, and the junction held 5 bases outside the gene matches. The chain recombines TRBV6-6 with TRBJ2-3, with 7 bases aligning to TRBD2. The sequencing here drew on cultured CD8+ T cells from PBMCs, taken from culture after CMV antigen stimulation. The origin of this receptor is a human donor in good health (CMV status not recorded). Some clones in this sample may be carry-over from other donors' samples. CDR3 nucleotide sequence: TGTGCCAGCACTAGCCTAGCGGGCACAGATACGCAGTATTTT. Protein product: CASTSLAGTDTQYF.